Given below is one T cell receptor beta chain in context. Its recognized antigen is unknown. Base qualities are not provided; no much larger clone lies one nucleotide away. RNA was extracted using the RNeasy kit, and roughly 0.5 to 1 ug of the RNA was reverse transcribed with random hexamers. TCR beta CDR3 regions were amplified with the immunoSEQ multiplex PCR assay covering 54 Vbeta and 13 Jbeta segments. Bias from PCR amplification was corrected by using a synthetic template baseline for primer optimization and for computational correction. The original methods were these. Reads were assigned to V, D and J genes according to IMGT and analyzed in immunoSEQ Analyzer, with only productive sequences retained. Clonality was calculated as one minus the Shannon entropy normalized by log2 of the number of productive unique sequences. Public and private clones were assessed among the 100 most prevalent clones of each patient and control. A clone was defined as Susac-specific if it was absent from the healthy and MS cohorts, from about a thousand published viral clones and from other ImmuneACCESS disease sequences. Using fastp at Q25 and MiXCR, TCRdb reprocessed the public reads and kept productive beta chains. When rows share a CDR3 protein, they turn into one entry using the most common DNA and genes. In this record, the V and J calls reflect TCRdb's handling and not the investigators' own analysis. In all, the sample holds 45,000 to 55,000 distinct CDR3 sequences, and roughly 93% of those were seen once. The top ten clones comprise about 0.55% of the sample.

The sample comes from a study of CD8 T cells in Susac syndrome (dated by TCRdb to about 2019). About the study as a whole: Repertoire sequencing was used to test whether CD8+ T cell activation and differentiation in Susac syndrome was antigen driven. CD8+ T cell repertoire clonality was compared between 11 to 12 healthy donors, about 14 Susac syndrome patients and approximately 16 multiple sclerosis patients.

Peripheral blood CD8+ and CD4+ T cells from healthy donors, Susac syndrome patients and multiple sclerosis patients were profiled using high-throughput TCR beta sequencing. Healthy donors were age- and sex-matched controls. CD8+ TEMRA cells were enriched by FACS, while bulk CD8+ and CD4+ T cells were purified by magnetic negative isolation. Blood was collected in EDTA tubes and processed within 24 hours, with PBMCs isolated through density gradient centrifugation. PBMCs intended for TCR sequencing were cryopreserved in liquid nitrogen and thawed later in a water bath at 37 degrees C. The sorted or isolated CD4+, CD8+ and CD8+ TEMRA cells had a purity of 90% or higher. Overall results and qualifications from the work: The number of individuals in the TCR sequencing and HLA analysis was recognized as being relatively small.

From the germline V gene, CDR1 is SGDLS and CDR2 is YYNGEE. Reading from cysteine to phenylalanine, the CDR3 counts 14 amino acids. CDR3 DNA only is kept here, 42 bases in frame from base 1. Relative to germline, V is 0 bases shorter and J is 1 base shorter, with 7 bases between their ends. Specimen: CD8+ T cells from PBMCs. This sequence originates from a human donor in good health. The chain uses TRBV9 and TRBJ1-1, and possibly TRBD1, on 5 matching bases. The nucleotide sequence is TGTGCCAGCAGCGTAGGAAGGGGGAACACTGAAGCTTTCTTT. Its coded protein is CASSVGRGNTEAFF.